The T cell receptor beta chain described here comes from a study of blood T cell repertoires in COVID-19. Overall study context: The study drew acute and convalescent COVID-19 samples from the United States, Italy and Spain. T cells, B-cell-depleted T cells, or PBMCs provided the cDNA or gDNA that served as material.

Only in-frame clones appear in the TCRdb table, and some are missing; sequencing was by immunoSEQ multiplex PCR. The table lists approximately 230,000 clones, 70% to 90% of them singletons, with 3% in the top ten. The germline V gene has CDR1 SGDLS and CDR2 YYNGEE. The V end lost 3 bases, the J end lost 6 bases, and 13 bases lay between the germline ends. The CDR3 has 13 residues. The rearrangement joins TRBV9 to TRBJ2-7, with a possible D match to TRBD1 (6 bases). Sequencing was done on a sample of peripheral blood. This receptor was obtained from a man between 18 and 35 years old with active or convalescent COVID-19. The CDR3 region is CASSARTAAEQYF. CDR3 in DNA: TGTGCCAGCAGCGCCCGGACAGCCGCCGAGCAGTACTTC.